A single sample gave rise to the 26 T cell receptor beta chains below, sequenced in a study of blood T cell repertoires in COVID-19. Method: immunoSEQ multiplex PCR; TCRdb's copy keeps in-frame clones and lacks some. The sample shows a few hundred thousand clones, around 89% of them seen only once. Sequenced input: peripheral blood. The source of these receptors is a woman younger than 45 who had recovered from COVID-19.

The CDR3 DNA reads as TGTGCCAGCAGCCAAACTAGCGGGGGGCTCACAGATACGCAGTATTTT. Its protein product is CASSQTSGGLTDTQYF. The chain uses TRBV9 and TRBJ2-3; the match to TRBD2 covers 12 bases. The ends lost 4 bases at V and 2 bases at J; junction bases unmatched: 5. Looked up from germline, CDR1 is SGDLS and CDR2 is YYNGEE. CDR3 length equals 16 residues.

CDR3 amino acids: CASSTQTSGAYTGELFF. As DNA, the CDR3 is TGTGCCAGTAGTACACAGACTAGCGGGGCCTACACCGGGGAGCTGTTTTTT. The V call is TRBV19, the J call TRBJ2-2, with TRBD2 matching over 11 bases. J was trimmed by 3 bases and V by 4 bases; bases with no gene match: 7. The CDR3 loop spans 17 amino acids. The germline gives CDR1 LNHDA, CDR2 SQIVND (reference sequence). Variable domain in full (rest from reference TRBV19 and TRBJ2-2): DGGITQSPKYLFRKEGQNVTLSCEQNLNHDAMYWYRQDPGQGLRLIYYSQIVNDFQKGDIAEGYSVSREKKESFPLTVTSAQKNPTAFYLCASSTQTSGAYTGELFFGEGSRLTVL.

The chain employs TRBV4-1 and TRBJ2-7; D perhaps matches TRBD1 (6 bases). Germline V CDR1 and CDR2: MGHRA, YSYEKL. Trimming took off 3 bases at V and 4 bases at J, with 16 bases between the two ends. This CDR3 region has 15 residues. CDR3 in DNA: TGCGCCAGCAGCCAGGTTCCTGACAGGTCGTACGAGCAGTACTTC. Amino acids: CASSQVPDRSYEQYF.

The V call is TRBV7-2, the J call TRBJ1-3; the match to TRBD1 covers 9 bases. CDR3 size: 16 residues. Germline loops: CDR1 SGHTA, CDR2 FQGNSA. With 5 bases clipped from V and 4 bases from J, the junction kept 9 bases outside the gene matches. The CDR3: CASSAQTGGPGNTIYF. CDR3 nucleotide sequence: TGTGCCAGCAGCGCACAGACAGGGGGACCGGGAAACACCATATATTTT.

The V gene is TRBV5-4, the J gene TRBJ2-7; 7 nucleotides line up with TRBD2. V gave up 4 bases and J gave up 7 bases; unmatched junction bases: 8. This CDR3 contains 13 residues. The germline CDR1 and CDR2 sequences are SGHNT and YYREEE (reference sequence). The CDR3 DNA reads TGTGCCAGCAGCCCGACGGGGGGAGCGGAGCAGTACTTC. Encoded protein: CASSPTGGAEQYF.

On this clone: The sample carries other DNA sequences with the same CDR3. CDR3 protein: CASSLGQGYGYTF. DNA for the CDR3: TGTGCCAGCAGTTTGGGGCAGGGGTATGGCTACACCTTC. The V and J genes are TRBV28 and TRBJ1-2; D may be TRBD1 (6 bases). Trimming pared 3 bases from V and 5 bases from J, leaving 10 bases between. The CDR3 extends over 13 amino acids. Germline values: CDR1 MDHEN, CDR2 SYDVKM.

In this sample, this clone turned up a few times. The rearrangement joins TRBV5-1 to TRBJ1-1, with TRBD1 matching over 11 bases. Germline V gene sequence: CDR1 SGHRS, CDR2 YFSETQ. The ends lost 5 bases at V and 3 bases at J; junction bases unmatched: 6. The CDR3 runs 15 residues. The CDR3 DNA is TGCGCCAGCAGTACCCCGGGACAGGGGGACACTGAAGCTTTCTTT. Amino acid sequence: CASSTPGQGDTEAFF. Full variable domain (remainder filled in from reference TRBV5-1 and TRBJ1-1): KAGVTQTPRYLIKTRGQQVTLSCSPISGHRSVSWYQQTPGQGLQFLFEYFSETQRNKGNFPGRFSGRQFSNSRSEMNVSTLELGDSALYLCASSTPGQGDTEAFFGQGTRLTVV.

The chain links TRBV3-1 (or the pseudogene TRBV3-2) to TRBJ1-1; weak D call: TRBD1 (5 bases). This CDR3 spans 14 amino acids. Germline CDR1 and CDR2: LGHDT and YNNKEL (reference sequence). Trimming pared 2 bases from V and 1 base from J, leaving 8 bases between. The CDR3 sequence is CASSQMGGNTEAFF. The DNA for the CDR3 is TGTGCCAGCAGCCAAATGGGGGGGAACACTGAAGCTTTCTTT.

In its sample, this clone was seen once. The chain has TRBV7-2 and TRBJ2-2; perhaps TRBD1 as D (5 bases). V gave up 4 bases and J gave up 0 bases, with 6 bases separating them. The CDR3 contains 14 residues. Germline CDR1 reads SGHTA; CDR2 reads FQGNSA. In nucleotides, the CDR3 is TGTGCCAGCAGCTCAGGGCCGAACACCGGGGAGCTGTTTTTT. This encodes CASSSGPNTGELFF.

The chain has TRBV7-2 and TRBJ2-3, with 8 bases that match TRBD2. Germline loops: CDR1 SGHTA, CDR2 FQGNSA. After removal of 2 bases from V and 4 bases from J, the junction contained 2 bases not matched to a gene. The CDR3 runs 14 residues. The CDR3 is CASSLLGGADTQYF. Written as DNA, the CDR3 is TGTGCCAGCAGCTTACTCGGGGGGGCAGATACGCAGTATTTT. Drawing the rest from reference TRBV7-2 and TRBJ2-3, the complete variable domain is GAGVSQSPSNKVTEKGKDVELRCDPISGHTALYWYRQSLGQGLEFLIYFQGNSAPDKSGLPSDRFSAERTGGSVSTLTIQRTQQEDSAVYLCASSLLGGADTQYFGPGTRLTVL.

This sequence joins TRBV30 and TRBJ2-3; 10 bases agree with TRBD2. With V trimmed by 1 base and J by 4 bases, 2 bases remained unmatched. Germline CDR1 and CDR2: GTSNPN and SVGIG (reference sequence). The CDR3 consists of 14 residues. CDR3: CAWSGSGGSDTQYF. The CDR3 region has the DNA TGTGCCTGGAGTGGTAGCGGGGGGTCAGATACGCAGTATTTT.

The rearrangement links TRBV15 to TRBJ1-1; 8 positions match TRBD1. The V and J ends lost 2 bases and 3 bases, in that order; junction bases with no gene match: 2. This CDR3 spans 14 amino acids. Germline values: CDR1 LNHNV, CDR2 YYDKDF (reference sequence). The CDR3 region has the DNA TGTGCCACCAGCAGAAAGGGACAGGACACTGAAGCTTTCTTT. This translates into CATSRKGQDTEAFF. Using reference TRBV15 and TRBJ1-1 for the parts outside the CDR3, the full variable domain is DAMVIQNPRYQVTQFGKPVTLSCSQTLNHNVMYWYQQKSSQAPKLLFHYYDKDFNNEADTPDNFQSRRPNTSFCFLDIRSPGLGDTAMYLCATSRKGQDTEAFFGQGTRLTVV.

The V call is TRBV5-1, the J call TRBJ2-6, with 7 nucleotides matching TRBD2. CDR3 size: 14 residues. The V gene end was trimmed by 5 bases and the J gene end by 1 base; junction bases not matched to a gene: 0. Germline CDR1 reads SGHRS; CDR2 reads YFSETQ. CDR3 coding DNA: TGCGCCAGCAGGCGGGGGTCTGGGGCCAACGTCCTGACTTTC. It specifies CASRRGSGANVLTF.

The chain links TRBV5-1 to TRBJ1-2; 9 bases line up with TRBD1. CDR1 and CDR2 (germline): SGHRS, YFSETQ. CDR3 length: 18 amino acids. Trimming at V came to 4 bases and at J to 4 bases, leaving 17 bases not matched to a gene. CDR3 in amino acids: CASSPFRDRELGRYGYTF. The CDR3 nucleotides read TGCGCCAGCAGCCCATTCCGGGACAGGGAGCTCGGACGCTATGGCTACACCTTC.

This chain links TRBV5-4 with TRBJ2-1; 8 positions match TRBD2. V gave up 2 bases and J gave up 9 bases; unmatched junction bases: 7. Germline assignment: CDR1 SGHNT and CDR2 YYREEE (reference sequence). The CDR3 runs to 14 residues. The CDR3 spells CASSFRGGIGEQFF. CDR3 nucleotide sequence: TGTGCCAGCAGCTTCCGGGGGGGGATAGGTGAGCAGTTCTTC.

Regarding this clone: Other DNA sequences in this specimen translate into the identical CDR3. The chain couples TRBV6-5 to TRBJ1-1; TRBD1 might be the D (5 bases). Between the trimmed V and J ends, which lost 2 bases and 1 base, there was a span of 8 bases. Germline CDR1 is MNHEY and CDR2 is SVGAGI. The CDR3 totals 14 residues. Here the CDR3 DNA reads TGTGCCAGCAGTTACGGGGGGGGGAACACTGAAGCTTTCTTT. This encodes CASSYGGGNTEAFF.

The rearrangement uses TRBV28 and TRBJ1-3; D is undetermined. The V and J ends lost 4 bases and 2 bases respectively, with 12 bases between them. The CDR3 is made up of 15 amino acids. Per germline, CDR1 MDHEN and CDR2 SYDVKM. The CDR3, as DNA: TGTGCCAGCAGTTCTTTAGGGAGCACTGGAAACACCATATATTTT. This encodes CASSSLGSTGNTIYF.

The J gene is TRBJ2-5, the V gene TRBV29-1, with D perhaps matching TRBD1 (7 bases). The germline V gene has CDR1 SQVTM and CDR2 ANQGSEA. V lost 6 bases to trimming and J lost 2 bases, with 13 bases between them. CDR3 length equals 13 residues. CDR3 DNA sequence: TGCAGCGTCATGCGGGGACAGCAAGAGACCCAGTACTTC. It yields the protein CSVMRGQQETQYF.

The rearrangement joins TRBV19 to TRBJ2-1, with 9 bases matching TRBD1. V was clipped by 1 base and J by 4 bases; unmatched bases: 2. This CDR3 contains 15 residues. The germline gives CDR1 LNHDA, CDR2 SQIVND (reference sequence). The CDR3 coding sequence is TGTGCCAGTAGTATAGCGGACAGGGGTTACAATGAGCAGTTCTTC. Protein: CASSIADRGYNEQFF.

This chain joins TRBV2 and TRBJ1-1; D is unclear. This CDR3 region has 13 residues. Germline CDR1 SNHLY, CDR2 FYNNEI. V lost 1 base and J 6 bases, leaving 9 bases between the germline ends. CDR3 protein: CASSEELPPEAFF. CDR3 DNA sequence: TGTGCCAGCAGTGAAGAACTCCCACCTGAAGCTTTCTTT.

The CDR3 DNA reads as TGTGCCAGCTCACCTAGGACTAGCGGGGGAACCGGGGAGCTGTTTTTT. This sequence encodes CASSPRTSGGTGELFF. V is TRBV18 and J is TRBJ2-2, with 13 bases matching TRBD2. This CDR3 has 16 residues. Germline-derived CDR1 and CDR2 are KGHSH and LQKENI. V lost 3 bases, J lost 5 bases, and 3 bases stayed unmatched.

This chain joins TRBV5-1 and TRBJ1-2; TRBD1 matches 11 bases. After removal of 1 base from V and 4 bases from J, the junction contained 6 bases not matched to a gene. The germline CDR1 and CDR2 sequences are SGHRS and YFSETQ. The CDR3 length is 16 residues. Here the CDR3 reads CASSLFGTGGGYGYTF. CDR3 sequence (DNA): TGCGCCAGCAGCTTGTTTGGGACAGGGGGTGGCTATGGCTACACCTTC.

CDR3 in DNA: TGTGCCAGCAGCTTATCCCGCTGGGGGGAGGGTAGCAATCAGCCCCAGCATTTT. This codes for CASSLSRWGEGSNQPQHF. J is TRBJ1-5 and V is TRBV7-3; D is perhaps TRBD1 (5 bases). V dropped 2 bases and J dropped 0 bases, with 17 bases sitting between them. Germline-derived CDR1 and CDR2 are SGHTA and FQGTGA. This CDR3 is built from 18 residues.

The J gene is TRBJ1-1, the V gene TRBV12-3 or TRBV12-4; no definite D call. CDR3 length equals 12 residues. V was clipped by 7 bases and J by 7 bases, with 13 bases between them. The CDR3 loop is CASTTGLREAFF. The DNA for the CDR3 is TGTGCCAGCACCACCGGACTGCGTGAAGCTTTCTTT.

The chain has TRBV14 and TRBJ2-1; no definite D call. Germline values: CDR1 SGHDN, CDR2 FVKESK. The CDR3 runs to 13 residues. The V end lost 0 bases, the J end lost 4 bases, and 4 bases lay between the germline ends. For the CDR3, the DNA is TGTGCCAGCAGCCAAGATGAGTACAATGAGCAGTTCTTC. Protein product: CASSQDEYNEQFF.

The V and J genes are TRBV12-3 or TRBV12-4 and TRBJ2-1; D is undetermined. The CDR3 loop spans 11 amino acids. With 3 bases removed from V and 10 bases from J, the gap between germline ends came to 7 bases. As DNA, the CDR3 is TGTGCCAGCAGTTTTCGAGAGGAGCAGTTCTTC. This translates into CASSFREEQFF.